This T cell receptor (beta chain) was identified during a study of graft-versus-host responses after intestinal transplantation. Study-level information: Recipients across the board were started on anti-thymocyte globulin induction, then kept on tacrolimus and steroids for about 3 years.

Profiled with immunoSEQ multiplex PCR; TCRdb holds only in-frame clones, not every one. The sample shows around 25,000 clones, about 39% of them seen only once. This clone occurred a few times. The germline CDR1 and CDR2 sequences are LNHDA and SQIVND (reference sequence). With 2 bases removed from V and 5 bases from J, the gap between germline ends came to 15 bases. The CDR3 contains 15 residues. This chain joins TRBV19 and TRBJ1-2, with unresolved D. The sequencing used alloreactive CD4+ T cells from a mixed lymphocyte reaction culture, collected before intestinal transplant. Subset described: CFSE-low proliferating T cells sorted from roughly 6-day pre-transplant mixed lymphocyte reaction (GvH or HvG direction). This sequence originates from a human patient who received an intestinal transplant. The DNA for the CDR3 is TGTGCCAGTAGTATAATGGGCAGAGCAAGATATGGCTACACCTTC. Protein sequence: CASSIMGRARYGYTF.